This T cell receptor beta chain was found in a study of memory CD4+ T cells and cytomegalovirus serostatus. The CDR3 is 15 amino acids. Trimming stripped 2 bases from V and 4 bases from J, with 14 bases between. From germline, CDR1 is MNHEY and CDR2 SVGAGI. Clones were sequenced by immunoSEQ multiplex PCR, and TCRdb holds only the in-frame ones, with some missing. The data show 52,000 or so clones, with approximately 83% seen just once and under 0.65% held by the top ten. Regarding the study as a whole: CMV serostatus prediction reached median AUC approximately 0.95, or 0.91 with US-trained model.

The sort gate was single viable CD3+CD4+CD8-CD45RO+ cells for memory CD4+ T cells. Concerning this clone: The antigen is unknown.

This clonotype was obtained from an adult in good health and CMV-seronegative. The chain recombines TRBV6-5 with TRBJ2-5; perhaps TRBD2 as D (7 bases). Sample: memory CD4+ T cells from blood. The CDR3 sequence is CASSYAIGGAETQYF. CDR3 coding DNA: TGTGCCAGCAGTTACGCGATTGGGGGGGCAGAGACCCAGTACTTC.